This is a list of T cell receptor beta chains from one sample in a study of CD8 T cells in Susac syndrome. TCRdb reprocessed the immunoSEQ multiplex PCR reads with MiXCR, giving one entry per CDR3 protein. The sample lists about 210,000 distinct CDR3 sequences, roughly 96% occurring once. Source material: CD4+ T cells from PBMCs. All receptors derive from a human donor with multiple sclerosis. CDR3s include the opening cysteine and the closing phenylalanine or tryptophan. D genes are given only for firm matches. Clone size, where shown, is once, few, many, or a class for clones that have expanded.

size: -
D: TRBD2
J: TRBJ2-3
V: TRBV27
DNA: TGTGCCAGCAGCTTAACACCGGGGGGGAGCACAGATACGCAGTATTTT
CDR3: CASSLTPGGSTDTQYF

size: -
D: -
J: TRBJ1-5
V: TRBV24-1
DNA: TGTGCCACCAGTGCGGTCCGGGAGCCCCAGCATTTT
CDR3: CATSAVREPQHF

size: few
D: TRBD1
J: TRBJ2-7
V: TRBV20-1
DNA: TGCAGTGCTAGCCCCGGACAGGCCTACGAGCAGTACTTC
CDR3: CSASPGQAYEQYF

size: once
D: -
J: TRBJ2-7
V: TRBV29-1
DNA: TGCAGCGTTGAGGTGAGCTCCTACGAGCAGTACTTC
CDR3: CSVEVSSYEQYF

size: -
D: -
J: TRBJ1-1
V: TRBV3-1
DNA: TGTGCCAGCAGCCAAACCACTGAAGCTTTCTTT
CDR3: CASSQTTEAFF

size: -
D: TRBD1
J: TRBJ1-2
V: TRBV27
DNA: TGTGCCAGCAGTTCTATTCGACAGGGAACTAACTATGGCTACACCTTC
CDR3: CASSSIRQGTNYGYTF

size: -
D: TRBD1
J: TRBJ2-6
V: TRBV28
DNA: TGTGCCAGCAGTTCCCCTTTTATGGGACAGGGGTTCACTGGGGCCAACGTCCTGACTTTC
CDR3: CASSSPFMGQGFTGANVLTF

size: -
D: -
J: TRBJ1-4
V: TRBV29-1
DNA: TGCAGCGTCGGAGGGAGGCTCTCTGGGGAAAAACTGTTTTTT
CDR3: CSVGGRLSGEKLFF

size: -
D: TRBD2
J: TRBJ2-2
V: TRBV20-1
DNA: TGCAGTGCCTATTGGGCGGGAGGAGCAAACACCGGGGAGCTGTTTTTT
CDR3: CSAYWAGGANTGELFF

size: -
D: TRBD2
J: TRBJ2-5
V: TRBV6-5
DNA: TGTGCCAGCAGCAAAGCGGGAGTGGAGACCCAGTACTTC
CDR3: CASSKAGVETQYF

size: -
D: -
J: TRBJ2-5
V: TRBV29-1
DNA: TGCAGCGTTACGGGGGCCGGAGGGTGGCATATACAAGAGACCCAGTACTTC
CDR3: CSVTGAGGWHIQETQYF

size: -
D: TRBD2
J: TRBJ2-1
V: TRBV7-2
DNA: TGTGCCAGCAGCTTGGGTGGAGCGGGGGATGAGCAGTTCTTC
CDR3: CASSLGGAGDEQFF

size: -
D: TRBD1
J: TRBJ2-3
V: TRBV2
DNA: TGTGCCAGCAGGGAGACAGGGCCAGATACGCAGTATTTT
CDR3: CASRETGPDTQYF

size: -
D: -
J: TRBJ1-1
V: TRBV5-4
DNA: TGTGCCAGCAGCCAGGGCCAGCGAGGAGACAACACTGAAGCTTTCTTT
CDR3: CASSQGQRGDNTEAFF

size: -
D: -
J: TRBJ2-3
V: TRBV4-1
DNA: TGCGCCAGCAGCCAAGGGGTCAGGGTGGATACGCAGTATTTT
CDR3: CASSQGVRVDTQYF

size: -
D: -
J: TRBJ2-7
V: TRBV12-3/TRBV12-4
DNA: TGTGCCAGCAGTTTAGCGCTGGCCCGGGGTGAGCAGTACTTC
CDR3: CASSLALARGEQYF

size: -
D: TRBD2
J: TRBJ2-7
V: TRBV4-1
DNA: TGCGCCAGCAGCCAAGTTCTAGCGGGAGGTTCCTACGAGCAGTACTTC
CDR3: CASSQVLAGGSYEQYF

size: -
D: -
J: TRBJ2-3
V: TRBV3-1
DNA: TGTGCCTGCGGGGGCTCAAGCACAGATACGCAGTATTTT
CDR3: CACGGSSTDTQYF

size: -
D: -
J: TRBJ2-2
V: TRBV9
DNA: TGTGCCAGCAGCGTAGCGGCGGTGAGCACCGGGGAGCTGTTTTTT
CDR3: CASSVAAVSTGELFF

size: few
D: -
J: TRBJ1-5
V: TRBV9
DNA: TGTGCCAGCAGCGTAGGGGTTGGCGGAAATCAGCCCCAGCATTTT
CDR3: CASSVGVGGNQPQHF

size: -
D: -
J: TRBJ2-7
V: TRBV27
DNA: TGTGCCAGCAGTTTATCCCCCCGGGACGGTCGATCCTACGAGCAGTACTTC
CDR3: CASSLSPRDGRSYEQYF

size: -
D: -
J: TRBJ2-1
V: TRBV28
DNA: TGTGCCAGCAGTTTAACGCGGGTCTCCTACAATGAGCAGTTCTTC
CDR3: CASSLTRVSYNEQFF

size: once
D: -
J: TRBJ2-5
V: TRBV20-1
DNA: TGCAGTGCTAGACAAAAAGAGACCCAGTACTTC
CDR3: CSARQKETQYF

size: -
D: -
J: TRBJ2-7
V: TRBV28
DNA: TGTGCCAGCAGTGTCTCCGCCGGGGACGGGTCCTACGAGCAGTACTTC
CDR3: CASSVSAGDGSYEQYF

size: -
D: -
J: TRBJ2-5
V: TRBV2
DNA: TGTGCCAGCGGGGACAAGAGGGAGACCCAGTACTTC
CDR3: CASGDKRETQYF

size: -
D: TRBD1
J: TRBJ1-2
V: TRBV29-1
DNA: TGCAGCGGACTATTGGGACAGGGCTATGGCTACACCTTC
CDR3: CSGLLGQGYGYTF

size: -
D: -
J: TRBJ2-3
V: TRBV20-1
DNA: TGCAGTGCTAGAGGAAGAGGGACGTACACAGATACGCAGTATTTT
CDR3: CSARGRGTYTDTQYF

size: -
D: TRBD2
J: TRBJ2-5
V: TRBV27
DNA: TGTGCCAGCAGGGCGGGGGGCAAAGAGACCCAGTACTTC
CDR3: CASRAGGKETQYF

size: -
D: -
J: TRBJ2-6
V: TRBV18
DNA: TGTGCCAGCTCACCAAGGCGGCAGGAGAGCTCTGGGGCCAACGTCCTGACTTTC
CDR3: CASSPRRQESSGANVLTF

size: -
D: TRBD1
J: TRBJ2-5
V: TRBV4-1
DNA: TGCGCCAGCAGCCTTGTGGGACAGCCAGAGACCCAGTACTTC
CDR3: CASSLVGQPETQYF

size: -
D: -
J: TRBJ2-5
V: TRBV5-6
DNA: TGTGCCAGCAGCTTGGATTTAGGGGGGGAGACCCAGTACTTC
CDR3: CASSLDLGGETQYF

size: -
D: -
J: TRBJ2-1
V: TRBV9
DNA: TGTGCCAGCAGCGTAGTGTTAGGTCAGGGTGAGCAGTTCTTC
CDR3: CASSVVLGQGEQFF

size: -
D: -
J: TRBJ2-7
V: TRBV20-1
DNA: TGCAGTGCTAGAGTTGGCGTTCGGGGGCGCGAGCAGTACTTC
CDR3: CSARVGVRGREQYF

size: -
D: TRBD2
J: TRBJ2-1
V: TRBV29-1
DNA: TGCAGCGTATCTTTAGCGGGAGGACCCCAGTACAATGAGCAGTTCTTC
CDR3: CSVSLAGGPQYNEQFF

size: -
D: TRBD1
J: TRBJ2-1
V: TRBV6-1
DNA: TGTGCCATGGGACAGCCCCCGTACCAGCAGTTCTTC
CDR3: CAMGQPPYQQFF

size: -
D: TRBD2
J: TRBJ2-3
V: TRBV2
DNA: TGTGCCACGCCGACTAGCGGGGGTTCAGATACGCAGTATTTT
CDR3: CATPTSGGSDTQYF

size: -
D: -
J: TRBJ2-7
V: TRBV29-1
DNA: TGCAGCGTTGAACGGAGCTACGAGCAGTACTTC
CDR3: CSVERSYEQYF

size: -
D: TRBD1
J: TRBJ1-2
V: TRBV18
DNA: TGTGCCAGCTCACCAGGGACAGGGAACTATGGCTACACCTTC
CDR3: CASSPGTGNYGYTF

size: -
D: -
J: TRBJ2-5
V: TRBV6-5
DNA: TGTGCCAGCACCCCCCTGGGGCAGCCTCAAGAGACCCAGTACTTC
CDR3: CASTPLGQPQETQYF

size: -
D: -
J: TRBJ1-2
V: TRBV20-1
DNA: TGCAGTGCTAGCGACCAGCTGGGTAGGGCACGGAACTATGGCTACACCTTC
CDR3: CSASDQLGRARNYGYTF

size: -
D: -
J: TRBJ1-5
V: TRBV27
DNA: TGTGCCAGCAGTTTGGACGGGATCACCCAGCATTTT
CDR3: CASSLDGITQHF

size: -
D: -
J: TRBJ2-4
V: TRBV30
DNA: TGTGCCTCAACAGGGTTGTTCGCCAAAAACATTCAGTACTTC
CDR3: CASTGLFAKNIQYF

size: -
D: TRBD1
J: TRBJ2-2
V: TRBV7-7
DNA: TGTGCCAGCAGCTCCCGGACAGGGCGAGGGGAGCTGTTTTTT
CDR3: CASSSRTGRGELFF

size: once
D: -
J: TRBJ2-5
V: TRBV9
DNA: TGTGCCAGCAGCCCCCGGGACGCCGCCGGAACCCAGTACTTC
CDR3: CASSPRDAAGTQYF

size: -
D: -
J: TRBJ1-5
V: TRBV9
DNA: TGTGCCAGCGGTCCCGGTCACAATCAGCCCCAGCATTTT
CDR3: CASGPGHNQPQHF

size: -
D: -
J: TRBJ2-7
V: TRBV2
DNA: TGTGCCAGCAGTGACGAGCGTGGCAGAACCTACGAGCAGTACTTC
CDR3: CASSDERGRTYEQYF

size: -
D: -
J: TRBJ1-5
V: TRBV6-5
DNA: TGTGCCAGCATCGAAAGCAGGGGTCAGCCCCAGCATTTT
CDR3: CASIESRGQPQHF

size: -
D: -
J: TRBJ2-7
V: TRBV20-1
DNA: TGCAGTGCCCCGCGGGGCAGCTACGAGCAGTACTTC
CDR3: CSAPRGSYEQYF

size: -
D: -
J: TRBJ2-1
V: TRBV29-1
DNA: TGCAGCGTTGGTCAGCAAATTGACAATGAGCAGTTCTTC
CDR3: CSVGQQIDNEQFF

size: -
D: TRBD2
J: TRBJ2-1
V: TRBV23-1
DNA: TGCGCCAGCAGTCGACTTATTCGGGACTACCAATACAATGAGCAGTTCTTC
CDR3: CASSRLIRDYQYNEQFF